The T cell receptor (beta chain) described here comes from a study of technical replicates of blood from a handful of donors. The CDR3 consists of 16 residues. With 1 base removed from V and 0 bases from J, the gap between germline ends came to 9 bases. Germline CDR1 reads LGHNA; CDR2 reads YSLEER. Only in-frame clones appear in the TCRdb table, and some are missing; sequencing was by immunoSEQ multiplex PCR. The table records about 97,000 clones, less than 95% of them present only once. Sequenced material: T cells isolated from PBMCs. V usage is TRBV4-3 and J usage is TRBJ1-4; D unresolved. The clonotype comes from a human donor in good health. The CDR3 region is CASSQGAVATNEKLFF. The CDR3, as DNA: TGCGCCAGCAGCCAAGGTGCGGTAGCAACTAATGAAAAACTGTTTTTT.